The sequence of this T cell receptor beta chain was determined in a study of cytomegalovirus exposure and HLA in healthy donors. In nominal health when sampled, donors likely had unrecorded immune exposures nonetheless. The CDR3 is made up of 13 amino acids. V dropped 1 base and J dropped 7 bases, with 10 bases sitting between them. The germline V gene has CDR1 LNHDA and CDR2 SQIVND (reference sequence). The PCR employed 60 Vbeta primers together with 13 Jbeta primers. Produced via immunoSEQ multiplex PCR; TCRdb's table is partial and in-frame only. The top ten hold about 1.7% of the sample, which has about 200,000 clones, 79% seen once.

The material sequenced was PBMCs. The sequence came from a man aged 45-60 years in good health and CMV-seronegative. The rearrangement links TRBV19 to TRBJ1-1; D gene unclear. This CDR3 reads CASSIAREGEAFF. The CDR3 DNA reads as TGTGCCAGTAGTATAGCGAGGGAGGGTGAAGCTTTCTTT. Supplemented by reference TRBV19 and TRBJ1-1, the full variable domain reads DGGITQSPKYLFRKEGQNVTLSCEQNLNHDAMYWYRQDPGQGLRLIYYSQIVNDFQKGDIAEGYSVSREKKESFPLTVTSAQKNPTAFYLCASSIAREGEAFFGQGTRLTVV.